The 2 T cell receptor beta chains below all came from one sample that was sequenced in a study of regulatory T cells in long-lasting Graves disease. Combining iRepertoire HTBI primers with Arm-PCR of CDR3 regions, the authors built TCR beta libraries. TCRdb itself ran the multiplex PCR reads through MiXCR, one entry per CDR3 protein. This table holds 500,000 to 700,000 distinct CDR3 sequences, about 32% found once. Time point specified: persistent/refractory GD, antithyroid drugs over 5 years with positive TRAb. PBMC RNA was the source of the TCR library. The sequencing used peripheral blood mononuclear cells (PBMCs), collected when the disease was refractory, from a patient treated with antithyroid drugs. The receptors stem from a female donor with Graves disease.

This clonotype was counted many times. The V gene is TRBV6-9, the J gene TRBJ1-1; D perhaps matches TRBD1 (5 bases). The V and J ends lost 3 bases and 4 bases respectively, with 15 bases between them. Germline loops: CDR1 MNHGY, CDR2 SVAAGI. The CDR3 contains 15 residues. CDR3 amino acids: CASSYLRRGATEAFF. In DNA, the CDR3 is TGTGCCAGCAGTTACTTGAGGCGAGGGGCCACTGAAGCTTTCTTT.

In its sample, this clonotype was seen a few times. The CDR3 protein is CASSFPGVRGYTF. CDR3 sequence (DNA): TGTGCCAGCAGCTTTCCGGGCGTGCGTGGCTACACCTTC. This chain connects TRBV11-2 to TRBJ1-2, with D unclear. V lost 3 bases, J lost 7 bases, and 12 bases lay in between. This CDR3 spans 13 amino acids. Germline V gene data show CDR1 as SGHAT and CDR2 as FQNNGV.